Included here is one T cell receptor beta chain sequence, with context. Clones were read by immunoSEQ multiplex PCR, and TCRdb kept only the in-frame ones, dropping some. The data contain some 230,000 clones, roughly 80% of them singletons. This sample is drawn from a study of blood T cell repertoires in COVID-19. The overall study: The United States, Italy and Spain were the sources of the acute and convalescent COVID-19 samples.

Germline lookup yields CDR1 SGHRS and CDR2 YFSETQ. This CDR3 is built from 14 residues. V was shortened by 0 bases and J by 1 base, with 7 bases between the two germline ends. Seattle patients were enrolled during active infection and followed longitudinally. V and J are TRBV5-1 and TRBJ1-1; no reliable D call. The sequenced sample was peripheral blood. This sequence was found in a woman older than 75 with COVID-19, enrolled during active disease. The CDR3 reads CASSLGQRNTEAFF. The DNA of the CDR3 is TGCGCCAGCAGCTTGGGGCAACGGAACACTGAAGCTTTCTTT.